Listed here is a single T cell receptor (beta chain). Each TRB amplification used roughly 220-550 ng of genomic DNA from blood. This sample is drawn from a study of T and B cells in COVID-19 patients. V lost 5 bases, J lost 1 base, and 3 bases stayed unmatched. This CDR3 region has 14 residues. Germline CDR1 reads SEHNR; CDR2 reads FQNEAQ (reference sequence). Multiplex PCR with BIOMED2 TRB-A/B primer pools amplified TRB rearrangements. TCRdb reprocessed the multiplex PCR reads via MiXCR and lists one record per CDR3 protein. The sample holds around 15,000 distinct CDR3 sequences, 25% to 35% seen once.

Material for sequencing was blood. This chain links TRBV7-9 with TRBJ1-2; the match to TRBD1 covers 8 bases. This clonotype was sampled from a human donor who had recovered from COVID-19. This CDR3 is CASSAGGSNYGYTF. The DNA for the CDR3 is TGTGCCAGCAGCGCAGGGGGCAGTAACTATGGCTACACCTTC.